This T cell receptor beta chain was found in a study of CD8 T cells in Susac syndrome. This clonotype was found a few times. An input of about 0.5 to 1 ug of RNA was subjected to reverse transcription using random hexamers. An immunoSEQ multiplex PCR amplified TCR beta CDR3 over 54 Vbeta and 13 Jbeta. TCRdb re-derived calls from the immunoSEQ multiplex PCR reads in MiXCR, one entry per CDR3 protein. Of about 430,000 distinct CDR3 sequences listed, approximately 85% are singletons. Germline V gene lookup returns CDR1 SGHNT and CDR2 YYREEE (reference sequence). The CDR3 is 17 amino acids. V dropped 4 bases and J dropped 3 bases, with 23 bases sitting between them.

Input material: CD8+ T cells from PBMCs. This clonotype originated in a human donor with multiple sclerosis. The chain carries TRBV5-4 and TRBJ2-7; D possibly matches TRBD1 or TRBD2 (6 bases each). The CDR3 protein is CASSGYYTGRINYEQYF. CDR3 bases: TGTGCCAGCAGCGGCTATTATACAGGGAGGATAAACTACGAGCAGTACTTC.